The source of this T cell receptor beta chain is a study of T cell responses to AZD1222 COVID-19 vaccine listed by TCRdb under 2021. Some background on the complete study: A total of 233 trial participants underwent TCR sequencing, of whom 207 received two doses of AZD1222 and approximately 25 received two doses of the MenACWY control vaccine. Trial participants were enrolled by age into subgroups of 18-55, 56-69 and 70-plus years, and about 150, 27 and 61 TCR-sequenced participants, respectively, were included in these subgroups.

Broader findings and caveats from the paper: The 56-69-year group was small, and its depth increase did not reach significance, likely because of low power. Because no samples from the day 14 peak response were available, repertoires could be characterized only after the peak T cell response. Participants were mostly white British and included more females than males, and it was suggested by the authors that clonal diversity may have been underestimated. The whole spike protein was spanned by vaccine-associated CD4 TCRs, and dominant responses were seen in regions 160-218 and 743-854. Spike-specific TCR breadth and depth rose significantly after two AZD1222 doses compared with day 0 and with MenACWY recipients. Conclusions about previously exposed vaccinees are limited, since just a handful of AZD1222 recipients were seropositive for SARS-CoV-2 at baseline. Reportedly, almost half of the unique spike-specific TCRs recognized epitopes lying outside the regions that are mutated in the B.1.351 and B.1.1.7 variants.

Reading the label with the study, this specimen's time point is: baseline before first vaccination. The treatment or condition label on this specimen signifies: meningococcal conjugate vaccine given as trial control. Vaccinee samples were obtained from the UK trials COV001 and COV002, which included a single-blind randomized controlled phase 2/3 trial of AZD1222 (ChAdOx1 nCoV-19) in healthy adults. For TCRbeta chain sequencing, PBMC samples were collected from trial participants at day 0 and at day 28 after the second dose. The CDR3 numbers 14 residues from cysteine through phenylalanine. The entry retains the CDR3 DNA only, 42 bases that are in frame from base 1. Trimming at the junction amounts to 3 bases on V and 6 bases on J, and the germline ends lie 11 bases apart. Via the germline V gene (reference sequence), CDR1 is LNHDA and CDR2 SQIVND. A remark on this clone: Its antigen is not yet known. Base qualities were left out, and no much larger clone turns up one base away.

The CDR3 regions of human TCRbeta chains were analyzed by immunosequencing. Per the source publication's procedure: Repertoire TCRs were checked for matches against a reference library of SARS-CoV-2-specific TCRs that had been generated using the MIRA antigen-specificity platform. Breadth was defined as the fraction of unique TCRs that were SARS-CoV-2-associated, and depth was defined as the fraction of total T cells that were SARS-CoV-2-associated. Using the MIRA data, each spike-specific TCR was mapped to the spike region that the TCR reacts to and placed in a CD4 or CD8 class. Log10-transformed breadth and depth values were compared by one-way ANOVA with Sidak's multiple comparisons tests. Entries here come from immuneACCESS through TCRdb and include only in-frame sequences with V and J called. Some clones fail to appear in such tables; in the studies checked, an unresolved V gene covers under half of the shortfall, and the cause of the remainder is unknown. The V and J calls and clone size are taken from that table; D and trimming were inferred from the DNA. This sample is represented by 150,000 to 180,000 clones; around 85% of them were singletons. 5.5% to 6% of the sample is in the top ten clones.

The sequences come from peripheral blood, collected on day 0 of MenACWY control vaccination. The receptor was derived from an adult in good health. The rearrangement joined TRBV19 to TRBJ2-2; the D gene cannot be resolved beyond TRBD1 or TRBD2, each matching 5 bases. The bases are TGTGCCAGTAGTATGAAGTGGGGGTCCGGGGAGCTGTTTTTT. Its protein product is CASSMKWGSGELFF.